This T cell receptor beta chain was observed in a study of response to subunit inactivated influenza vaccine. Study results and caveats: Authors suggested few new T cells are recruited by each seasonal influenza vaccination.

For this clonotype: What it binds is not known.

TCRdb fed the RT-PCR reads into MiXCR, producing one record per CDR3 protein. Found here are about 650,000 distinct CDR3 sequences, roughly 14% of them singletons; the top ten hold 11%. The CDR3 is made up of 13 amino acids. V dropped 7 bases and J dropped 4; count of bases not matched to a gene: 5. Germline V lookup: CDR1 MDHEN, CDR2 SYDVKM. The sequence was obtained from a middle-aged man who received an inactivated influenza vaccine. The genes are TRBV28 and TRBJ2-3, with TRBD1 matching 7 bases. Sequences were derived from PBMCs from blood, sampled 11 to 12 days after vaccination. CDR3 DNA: TGTGCCAGCAACCGACAGGGCTCAGATACGCAGTATTTT. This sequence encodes CASNRQGSDTQYF. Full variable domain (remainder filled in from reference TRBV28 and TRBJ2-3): DVKVTQSSRYLVKRTGEKVFLECVQDMDHENMFWYRQDPGLGLRLIYFSYDVKMKEKGDIPEGYSVSREKKERFSLILESASTNQTSMYLCASNRQGSDTQYFGPGTRLTVL.